The entry that follows covers one TCR beta chain sequence. The entry originates in a study of blood T cell repertoires in COVID-19. Turning to the study itself: Samples representing acute and convalescent COVID-19 were sourced from the United States, Italy and Spain.

Donors were grouped by their self-reported clinical history. Germline V gives CDR1 SNHLY, CDR2 FYNNEI. Germline trimming cut 2 bases from V and 4 bases from J; bases unmatched to any gene: 6. The CDR3 sequence is 15 residues long. The table came from immunoSEQ multiplex PCR; TCRdb's copy has only in-frame clones and leaves some out. The sample holds around 310,000 clones, just under 90% seen once. J is TRBJ1-2 and V is TRBV2; TRBD1 matches 8 bases. The sequenced sample was PBMCs or T cells enriched from blood (not recorded which). The sequence was obtained from a woman aged 25-40 years who had recovered from COVID-19. The CDR3 loop is CASSETRGLGYGYTF. CDR3 nucleotide sequence: TGTGCCAGCAGTGAAACCAGGGGGCTCGGCTATGGCTACACCTTC. Using reference TRBV2 and TRBJ1-2 for the parts outside the CDR3, the full variable domain is EPEVTQTPSHQVTQMGQEVILRCVPISNHLYFYWYRQILGQKVEFLVSFYNNEISEKSEIFDDQFSVERPDGSNFTLKIRSTKLEDSAMYFCASSETRGLGYGYTFGSGTRLTVV.